The sample holds a few counts of the clone carrying this TCR beta chain. The antigen remains undetermined. The data originate from a study of response to subunit inactivated influenza vaccine. MiXCR, applied by TCRdb to the RT-PCR reads, yields one record per CDR3 protein. The data contain 150,000 to 200,000 distinct CDR3 sequences, 10% to 15% of them singletons. CDR1 is MGHDK, CDR2 SYGVNS, per germline. V was clipped by 1 base and J by 8 bases, with 8 bases between them. This CDR3 is 12 amino acids long. Study-level points and caveats: The authors offered the suggestion that each seasonal influenza vaccination recruits few new T cells.

These data were also reused for a study on T cells expressing NK-cell markers. As that study records: Libraries used 5'RACE template switching adding universal primer site and UMIs. In several donors, these clonotypes also led the CD3+CD56-NKG2C+ fraction.

This sequence was found in a man between 45 and 60 years old who received an inactivated influenza vaccine. The starting material was CD8+ T cells sorted from PBMCs, obtained 11 to 12 days after vaccination. The V call is TRBV25-1, the J call TRBJ1-2, with D possibly matching TRBD1 (6 bases). The CDR3 is CASSESQGGYTF. The CDR3, as DNA: TGTGCCAGCAGTGAATCTCAGGGGGGCTACACCTTC.